Below, one T cell receptor (beta chain) is given with its context. Its antigen remains unknown. These data are taken from a study of CD8 T cells in ankylosing spondylitis. Study observations and caveats: Ankylosing spondylitis blood appeared to carry a characteristic TCR beta motif of several highly homologous variants.

Trimming took off 0 bases at V and 4 bases at J, with 18 bases between the two ends. The CDR3 length is 18 residues. Germline CDR1 LGHNA, CDR2 YSLEER. TCRdb used MiXCR to reprocess the 5' RACE reads, holding one entry per CDR3 protein. The profile shows some 800,000 distinct CDR3 sequences, approximately 10% of them singletons. This chain uses TRBV4-3 with TRBJ2-2, with D possibly being TRBD1 or TRBD2 (5 bases each). The receptor's source is a male donor with ankylosing spondylitis. The sample consisted of blood, either unsorted or a sorted T cell fraction (not recorded which). The CDR3 here is CASSQDRGAGTITGELFF. CDR3 sequence (DNA): TGCGCCAGCAGCCAAGATCGAGGGGCCGGGACCATCACCGGGGAGCTGTTTTTT.